The subject of this entry is one TCR beta chain. The antigen remains unidentified. Unique molecular identifiers were present in the TCR beta cDNA libraries. TCRdb processed the PCR reads anew with MiXCR; each CDR3 protein has one entry. The sample yields 350,000 to 450,000 distinct CDR3 sequences, approximately 37% seen once. The sample originates from a study of post-analysis software for immune sequencing data. Study background: In terms of disease course, relapsing-remitting, secondary progressive and progressive-relapsing multiple sclerosis were included. Findings of the study overall: Among 5 or 6 TRBV segments more frequent in patients than controls were TRBV5-6, TRBV5-1 and TRBV20-1.

Germline V gene sequence: CDR1 SGHAT, CDR2 FQNNGV. The CDR3 covers 17 residues. The V gene end was trimmed by 4 bases and the J gene end by 3 bases; junction bases not matched to a gene: 9. The source material was blood. The chain employs TRBV11-2 and TRBJ2-7; TRBD2 matches 13 bases. This TCR was sampled from a girl aged 2 to 9 with multiple sclerosis. In DNA form, the CDR3 reads TGTGCCAGCAGCTCCGTAGAAGGACTAGCGGGAGACTACGAGCAGTACTTC. Encoded protein: CASSSVEGLAGDYEQYF.